A selection of T cell receptor beta chains follows, all from one sample in a study of CD8 T cell repertoires and HIV-1 epitope variants. These TCRs are of unknown antigen specificity. The repertoire was sequenced with immunoSEQ multiplex PCR; TCRdb's copy has only in-frame clones and lacks some. Of approximately 5,000 clones listed, more than 55% are singletons. The sequenced sample was cultured CD8+ T cells derived from PBMCs. These receptors originate from a male donor with HIV. Each CDR3 is given with its conserved first and last residue. Each record gives: clone size, CDR3 length, D gene, J gene, V gene, CDR3 protein, CDR3 DNA. A D gene is named only where the DNA matches it firmly. Some rows mark clone size as missing; the rest say once, few, many or name a class of expanded clone.

size: few; length: 17; D: .; J: TRBJ1-3; V: TRBV11-2; CDR3: CASSLEPGRGSGNTIYF; DNA: TGTGCCAGCAGCTTAGAACCCGGACGGGGCTCTGGAAACACCATATATTTT
size: few; length: 16; D: .; J: TRBJ2-6; V: TRBV6-5; CDR3: CASSYSTGAGANVLTF; DNA: TGTGCCAGCAGTTACTCGACGGGGGCTGGGGCCAACGTCCTGACTTTC
size: .; length: 15; D: TRBD1; J: TRBJ1-4; V: TRBV28; CDR3: CASSFVDRDNEKLFF; DNA: TGTGCCAGCAGTTTCGTAGACAGGGATAATGAAAAACTGTTTTTT
size: .; length: 15; D: TRBD1; J: TRBJ1-1; V: TRBV28; CDR3: CASSPIGQGDTEAFF; DNA: TGTGCCAGCAGTCCGATAGGACAGGGGGACACTGAAGCTTTCTTT
size: .; length: 13; D: .; J: TRBJ2-7; V: TRBV7-7; CDR3: CASSPGLTYEQYF; DNA: TGTGCCAGCAGCCCCGGGCTGACCTACGAGCAGTACTTC
size: .; length: 16; D: .; J: TRBJ2-3; V: TRBV13; CDR3: CASTEGRGTSTDTQYF; DNA: TGTGCCAGCACCGAAGGGCGGGGCACAAGCACAGATACGCAGTATTTT
size: .; length: 15; D: .; J: TRBJ2-5; V: TRBV5-2; CDR3: CASSSAGIDQETQYF; DNA: TGTGCCAGCAGCTCCGCCGGGATAGATCAAGAGACCCAGTACTTC
size: few; length: 16; D: TRBD2; J: TRBJ2-5; V: TRBV7-9; CDR3: CASSLIGLAGVETQYF; DNA: TGTGCCAGCAGCTTAATAGGACTAGCGGGAGTGGAGACCCAGTACTTC
size: .; length: 15; D: .; J: TRBJ2-1; V: TRBV15; CDR3: CATSRDRTGYNEQFF; DNA: TGTGCCACCAGCAGAGATAGAACAGGTTACAATGAGCAGTTCTTC
size: .; length: 13; D: TRBD2; J: TRBJ2-7; V: TRBV25-1; CDR3: CATGGASGYEQYF; DNA: TGTGCCACCGGAGGCGCTAGCGGTTACGAGCAGTACTTC
size: .; length: 15; D: TRBD1; J: TRBJ2-1; V: TRBV19; CDR3: CASSFGTGGHREQFF; DNA: TGTGCCAGTAGCTTCGGGACAGGGGGCCATAGGGAGCAGTTCTTC
size: .; length: 18; D: TRBD2; J: TRBJ2-3; V: TRBV27; CDR3: CASSLYVVSGSIADTQYF; DNA: TGTGCCAGCAGTTTATACGTCGTTAGCGGGAGCATTGCAGATACGCAGTATTTT
size: few; length: 13; D: .; J: TRBJ2-7; V: TRBV7-9; CDR3: CASSSTESHEQYF; DNA: TGTGCCAGCAGCTCTACTGAGTCTCACGAGCAGTACTTC
size: few; length: 14; D: .; J: TRBJ1-1; V: TRBV28; CDR3: CASGGEWAGTEAFF; DNA: TGTGCCAGCGGTGGGGAGTGGGCAGGAACTGAAGCTTTCTTT
size: medium-sized; length: 15; D: TRBD1; J: TRBJ1-2; V: TRBV27; CDR3: CASRSGQGRDYGYTF; DNA: TGTGCCAGCAGGAGTGGACAGGGGCGTGACTATGGCTACACCTTC
size: .; length: 14; D: .; J: TRBJ2-2; V: TRBV7-6; CDR3: CASSLAGVDGELFF; DNA: TGTGCCAGCAGCTTAGCGGGGGTGGACGGGGAGCTGTTTTTT
size: few; length: 14; D: .; J: TRBJ2-1; V: TRBV7-2; CDR3: CASSLAGPPNEQFF; DNA: TGTGCCAGCAGCTTAGCAGGGCCCCCCAATGAGCAGTTCTTC
size: .; length: 15; D: TRBD2; J: TRBJ2-1; V: TRBV7-3; CDR3: CASSPGLAGEREQFF; DNA: TGTGCCAGCAGCCCGGGACTAGCGGGGGAGAGGGAGCAGTTCTTC
size: .; length: 18; D: .; J: TRBJ2-7; V: TRBV7-6; CDR3: CASSLTRAGPGGSYEQYF; DNA: TGTGCCAGCAGCCTGACGAGGGCGGGGCCTGGGGGCTCCTACGAGCAGTACTTC
size: once; length: 14; D: .; J: TRBJ1-2; V: TRBV28; CDR3: CASSLLEGDYGYTF; DNA: TGTGCCAGCAGTTTATTGGAGGGAGACTATGGCTACACCTTC
size: few; length: 15; D: .; J: TRBJ2-1; V: TRBV7-6; CDR3: CASSAGRGDNNEQFF; DNA: TGTGCCAGCAGCGCAGGCAGGGGGGATAACAATGAGCAGTTCTTC
size: .; length: 17; D: TRBD2; J: TRBJ2-1; V: TRBV5-1; CDR3: CASSPGTSGRFYNEQFF; DNA: TGCGCCAGCAGCCCTGGGACTAGCGGGAGGTTCTACAATGAGCAGTTCTTC
size: .; length: 17; D: .; J: TRBJ1-5; V: TRBV5-1; CDR3: CASSLDGGLYDNQPQHF; DNA: TGCGCCAGCAGCTTGGATGGGGGGCTGTATGACAATCAGCCCCAGCATTTT
size: .; length: 15; D: .; J: TRBJ2-2; V: TRBV7-7; CDR3: CASSPLGPRPGELFF; DNA: TGTGCTAGCAGCCCCTTGGGACCCCGCCCCGGGGAGCTGTTTTTT
size: .; length: 16; D: TRBD2; J: TRBJ2-1; V: TRBV4-1; CDR3: CASSQDRLAGGNEQFF; DNA: TGCGCCAGCAGCCAAGATAGACTAGCGGGGGGAAATGAGCAGTTCTTC
size: few; length: 13; D: .; J: TRBJ2-4; V: TRBV4-3; CDR3: CASSQGVRDIQYF; DNA: TGCGCCAGCAGCCAAGGGGTGAGGGACATTCAGTACTTC
size: .; length: 15; D: .; J: TRBJ1-2; V: TRBV27; CDR3: CASSPQGRSNYGYTF; DNA: TGTGCCAGCAGTCCTCAGGGCCGATCTAACTATGGCTACACCTTC
size: few; length: 17; D: TRBD2; J: TRBJ2-1; V: TRBV14; CDR3: CASSQVAGAGDNNEQFF; DNA: TGTGCCAGCAGCCAAGTGGCAGGTGCGGGGGATAACAATGAGCAGTTCTTC
size: .; length: 16; D: .; J: TRBJ1-1; V: TRBV12-2; CDR3: CASRLPPTGGYTEAFF; DNA: TGTGCAAGTCGCTTACCCCCGACAGGGGGCTACACTGAAGCTTTCTTT
size: .; length: 14; D: .; J: TRBJ2-7; V: TRBV5-6; CDR3: CASSFWGSSYEQYF; DNA: TGTGCCAGCAGCTTTTGGGGGAGCTCCTACGAGCAGTACTTC
size: few; length: 11; D: .; J: TRBJ2-1; V: TRBV27; CDR3: CASSLTGEQFF; DNA: TGTGCCAGCAGTTTGACCGGGGAGCAGTTCTTC
size: .; length: 17; D: TRBD2; J: TRBJ2-3; V: TRBV27; CDR3: CASTLFAGGPHKDTQYF; DNA: TGTGCCAGCACCCTCTTCGCGGGGGGACCCCATAAGGATACGCAGTATTTT
size: once; length: 12; D: .; J: TRBJ1-4; V: TRBV19; CDR3: CASRDGAEKLFF; DNA: TGTGCCAGTAGGGACGGCGCGGAAAAACTGTTTTTT
size: .; length: 13; D: .; J: TRBJ1-5; V: TRBV7-2; CDR3: CASSLRPNQPQHF; DNA: TGTGCCAGCAGCTTACGGCCTAATCAGCCCCAGCATTTT
size: .; length: 15; D: .; J: TRBJ2-7; V: TRBV6-5; CDR3: CASSYSHAGSYEQYF; DNA: TGTGCCAGCAGTTACTCACATGCGGGCTCCTACGAGCAGTACTTC
size: .; length: 15; D: .; J: TRBJ1-2; V: TRBV30; CDR3: CAWSGRDAWTYGYTF; DNA: TGTGCCTGGAGTGGACGGGACGCTTGGACCTATGGCTACACCTTC
size: .; length: 17; D: .; J: TRBJ2-3; V: TRBV27; CDR3: CASSFFGVGGFTDTQYF; DNA: TGTGCCAGCAGTTTCTTTGGTGTCGGGGGATTCACAGATACGCAGTATTTT
size: .; length: 16; D: TRBD2; J: TRBJ2-2; V: TRBV28; CDR3: CASRRILAGFTGELFF; DNA: TGTGCCAGCAGACGTATACTAGCGGGATTCACCGGGGAGCTGTTTTTT
size: few; length: 12; D: TRBD1; J: TRBJ2-6; V: TRBV7-9; CDR3: CASSYTGVLLTF; DNA: TGTGCCAGCAGCTACACAGGGGTCCTCCTGACTTTC
size: .; length: 13; D: TRBD1; J: TRBJ1-1; V: TRBV7-9; CDR3: CATRQGGNTEAFF; DNA: TGTGCCACTCGACAGGGCGGGAACACTGAAGCTTTCTTT
size: few; length: 14; D: TRBD1; J: TRBJ2-7; V: TRBV7-9; CDR3: CASSETGGVYEQYF; DNA: TGTGCCAGCAGCGAGACAGGGGGCGTCTACGAGCAGTACTTC
size: .; length: 13; D: .; J: TRBJ2-3; V: TRBV6-6; CDR3: CASTKGSTDTQYF; DNA: TGTGCCAGCACCAAAGGGAGCACAGATACGCAGTATTTT
size: .; length: 10; D: .; J: TRBJ1-3; V: TRBV25-1; CDR3: CASSANTIYF; DNA: TGTGCCAGCAGTGCGAACACCATATATTTT
size: once; length: 14; D: TRBD2; J: TRBJ2-7; V: TRBV4-1; CDR3: CASSQNSGGYEQYF; DNA: TGCGCCAGCAGCCAAAATAGCGGGGGGTACGAGCAGTACTTC
size: .; length: 13; D: .; J: TRBJ1-1; V: TRBV7-8; CDR3: CASSLGPSDEAFF; DNA: TGTGCCAGCAGCTTAGGCCCGTCGGATGAAGCTTTCTTT
size: few; length: 13; D: TRBD2; J: TRBJ2-1; V: TRBV27; CDR3: CATAGLGDNEQFF; DNA: TGTGCCACCGCGGGACTAGGGGACAATGAGCAGTTCTTC
size: .; length: 16; D: .; J: TRBJ2-5; V: TRBV15; CDR3: CATSRDLQGREETQYF; DNA: TGTGCCACCAGCAGAGATCTACAGGGGAGGGAAGAGACCCAGTACTTC
size: few; length: 13; D: TRBD1; J: TRBJ1-2; V: TRBV5-1; CDR3: CASSLATGDGYTF; DNA: TGCGCCAGCAGCTTGGCGACAGGGGATGGCTACACCTTC
size: .; length: 14; D: TRBD1; J: TRBJ2-3; V: TRBV29-1; CDR3: CSVGGTGRTDTQYF; DNA: TGCAGCGTTGGTGGGACAGGGAGGACAGATACGCAGTATTTT
size: .; length: 14; D: .; J: TRBJ1-5; V: TRBV2; CDR3: CASSREGGNQPQHF; DNA: TGTGCCAGCAGTAGGGAGGGGGGGAATCAGCCCCAGCATTTT
size: once; length: 15; D: TRBD2; J: TRBJ2-5; V: TRBV2; CDR3: CASSPRAGDVETQYF; DNA: TGTGCCAGCAGCCCTAGAGCGGGAGATGTTGAGACCCAGTACTTC
size: .; length: 15; D: .; J: TRBJ2-7; V: TRBV5-6; CDR3: CASSLWLASPFEQYF; DNA: TGTGCCAGCAGCTTGTGGCTTGCGTCCCCCTTCGAGCAGTACTTC
size: .; length: 15; D: .; J: TRBJ2-5; V: TRBV28; CDR3: CASSLSLYNQETQYF; DNA: TGTGCCAGCAGTTTATCCCTTTATAACCAAGAGACCCAGTACTTC
size: .; length: 14; D: .; J: TRBJ1-4; V: TRBV7-2; CDR3: CASSEEASVEKLFF; DNA: TGTGCCAGCAGCGAGGAGGCCTCCGTGGAAAAACTGTTTTTT
size: .; length: 16; D: .; J: TRBJ1-5; V: TRBV28; CDR3: CASSLRSPSAKRPQHF; DNA: TGTGCCAGCAGTTTACGCAGCCCGTCGGCGAAGCGGCCCCAGCATTTT
size: .; length: 14; D: .; J: TRBJ2-3; V: TRBV6-6; CDR3: CASSYWVRTDTQYF; DNA: TGTGCCAGCAGTTACTGGGTACGCACAGATACGCAGTATTTT
size: .; length: 11; D: .; J: TRBJ2-7; V: TRBV10-3; CDR3: CAISGLYEQYF; DNA: TGTGCCATCAGTGGACTCTACGAGCAGTACTTC
size: .; length: 15; D: TRBD1; J: TRBJ2-1; V: TRBV11-2; CDR3: CASSLVRGILNEQFF; DNA: TGTGCCAGCAGCTTAGTCAGGGGGATTTTAAATGAGCAGTTCTTC
size: .; length: 12; D: TRBD1; J: TRBJ2-7; V: TRBV11-1; CDR3: CASSWDSYEQYF; DNA: TGTGCCAGCAGCTGGGACAGCTACGAGCAGTACTTC